This is a list of T cell receptor beta chains from one sample in a study of blood T cell repertoires in COVID-19. TCRdb's table, derived via immunoSEQ multiplex PCR, lists solely in-frame clones and lacks some. Here the sample spans about 210,000 clones, more than 70% being singletons. The specimen sequenced was PBMCs or T cells enriched from blood (not recorded which). The source is a young woman who had recovered from COVID-19. CDR3s include the opening cysteine and the closing phenylalanine or tryptophan. Each record gives: V gene, clone size, D gene, J gene, CDR3 DNA, CDR3 protein. A D gene is named only where the DNA matches it firmly. Expanded clones are given a class, and other clones once, few, many or no size at all.

v_call: TRBV4-1
clone_size: -
d_call: TRBD1
j_call: TRBJ1-2
cdr3_nt: TGCGCCAGCAGCCGCCCCGGGACAGGGTTATATGGCTACACCTTC
cdr3_aa: CASSRPGTGLYGYTF

v_call: TRBV5-1
clone_size: -
d_call: -
j_call: TRBJ1-4
cdr3_nt: TGCGCCAGCAGGTTACGGCAGGGAGGTGAAAAACTGTTTTTT
cdr3_aa: CASRLRQGGEKLFF

v_call: TRBV19
clone_size: -
d_call: -
j_call: TRBJ1-2
cdr3_nt: TGTGCCAGTAGTCCCCTATGGGGAGTAAGCTATGGCTACACCTTC
cdr3_aa: CASSPLWGVSYGYTF

v_call: TRBV20-1
clone_size: -
d_call: -
j_call: TRBJ2-5
cdr3_nt: TGCAGTGCTAGTATGGTTCGGGGGATCCAAGAGACCCAGTACTTC
cdr3_aa: CSASMVRGIQETQYF

v_call: TRBV23-1
clone_size: -
d_call: -
j_call: TRBJ1-1
cdr3_nt: TGCGCCAGCAGTCATCGGCCTCGGGAATCAGAAGCTTTCTTT
cdr3_aa: CASSHRPRESEAFF

v_call: TRBV5-8
clone_size: -
d_call: TRBD1
j_call: TRBJ2-6
cdr3_nt: TGTGCCAGCAGCTGGACAGGGTACACCTCTGGGGCCAACGTCCTGACTTTC
cdr3_aa: CASSWTGYTSGANVLTF

v_call: TRBV25-1
clone_size: -
d_call: -
j_call: TRBJ2-1
cdr3_nt: TGTGCCAGCAGTGATAAACAGGTCTACAATGAGCAGTTCTTC
cdr3_aa: CASSDKQVYNEQFF

v_call: TRBV29-1
clone_size: -
d_call: TRBD1
j_call: TRBJ1-4
cdr3_nt: TGCAGCGCCCGAGGGATGGACAGGCGGTATGAAAAACTGTTTTTT
cdr3_aa: CSARGMDRRYEKLFF

v_call: TRBV29-1
clone_size: -
d_call: TRBD1
j_call: TRBJ2-1
cdr3_nt: TGCAGCGTTTCCAAGGGGGACAGGGTTTCAAGTGAGCAGTTCTTC
cdr3_aa: CSVSKGDRVSSEQFF

v_call: TRBV6-4
clone_size: many
d_call: -
j_call: TRBJ2-3
cdr3_nt: TGTGCCAGCAGTGACAGCCAAGAGGCAGATACGCAGTATTTT
cdr3_aa: CASSDSQEADTQYF

v_call: TRBV5-1
clone_size: -
d_call: -
j_call: TRBJ1-1
cdr3_nt: TGCGCCAGCAGCTTTACAGGGAGCACTGAAGCTTTCTTT
cdr3_aa: CASSFTGSTEAFF

v_call: TRBV5-5
clone_size: few
d_call: -
j_call: TRBJ2-4
cdr3_nt: TGTGCCAGCAGCTCCGTGGGGCAACTAAACATTCAGTACTTC
cdr3_aa: CASSSVGQLNIQYF

v_call: TRBV4-1
clone_size: -
d_call: -
j_call: TRBJ1-4
cdr3_nt: TGCGCCAGCAGCCAGCCGACGGAGACTAATGAAAAACTGTTTTTT
cdr3_aa: CASSQPTETNEKLFF

v_call: TRBV9
clone_size: -
d_call: -
j_call: TRBJ1-2
cdr3_nt: TGTGCCAGCAGCTACTCTCCGACAGATAACTATGGCTACACCTTC
cdr3_aa: CASSYSPTDNYGYTF

v_call: TRBV20-1
clone_size: -
d_call: -
j_call: TRBJ1-5
cdr3_nt: TGCAGTAACAGGGCCCACACGGATTTT
cdr3_aa: CSNRAHTDF

v_call: TRBV5-1
clone_size: few
d_call: TRBD1
j_call: TRBJ1-4
cdr3_nt: TGCGCCAGCAGCTTCCGGACAGGGGAGCGGGAAAAACTGTTTTTT
cdr3_aa: CASSFRTGEREKLFF

v_call: TRBV6-4
clone_size: -
d_call: -
j_call: TRBJ1-1
cdr3_nt: TGTGCCAGCAAATTTTCAGGGCCGGACACTGAAGCTTTCTTT
cdr3_aa: CASKFSGPDTEAFF

v_call: TRBV4-1
clone_size: -
d_call: TRBD1
j_call: TRBJ2-7
cdr3_nt: TGCGCCAGCAGCCAAGATGAAAACAGGGGGAGGTACGAGCAGTACTTC
cdr3_aa: CASSQDENRGRYEQYF

v_call: TRBV11-2
clone_size: -
d_call: -
j_call: TRBJ2-2
cdr3_nt: TGTGCCAGCAGCTTAGACTGGACAACCACCGGGGAGCTGTTTTTT
cdr3_aa: CASSLDWTTTGELFF

v_call: TRBV4-1
clone_size: -
d_call: -
j_call: TRBJ2-1
cdr3_nt: TGCGCCAGCAGCTCGACAGTCTACAATGAGCAGTTCTTC
cdr3_aa: CASSSTVYNEQFF

v_call: TRBV10-2
clone_size: once
d_call: -
j_call: TRBJ1-4
cdr3_nt: TGCGCCAGCAGTGAATATAATGAAAAACTGTTTTTT
cdr3_aa: CASSEYNEKLFF

v_call: TRBV6-5
clone_size: -
d_call: TRBD1
j_call: TRBJ2-5
cdr3_nt: TGTGCCAGCAGTTACTCCGGACAGGGGCTAGAAGAGACCCAGTACTTC
cdr3_aa: CASSYSGQGLEETQYF

v_call: TRBV12-3/TRBV12-4
clone_size: -
d_call: TRBD1
j_call: TRBJ1-1
cdr3_nt: TGTGCCAGCAGTCGAACAGGGGTTGAAGCTTTCTTT
cdr3_aa: CASSRTGVEAFF

v_call: TRBV2
clone_size: -
d_call: -
j_call: TRBJ1-6
cdr3_nt: TGTGCCAGCACCTCGCAGGGGACATGGTCACCCCTCCACTTT
cdr3_aa: CASTSQGTWSPLHF

v_call: TRBV6-5
clone_size: -
d_call: -
j_call: TRBJ1-2
cdr3_nt: TGTGCCAGCAGTTACTACGGACGGGGGGCTAACTATGGCTACACCTTC
cdr3_aa: CASSYYGRGANYGYTF

v_call: TRBV27
clone_size: -
d_call: TRBD1
j_call: TRBJ2-5
cdr3_nt: TGTGCCAGCAGCCGAAGCGCAGGGGGCCATGAGACCCAGTACTTC
cdr3_aa: CASSRSAGGHETQYF

v_call: TRBV7-6
clone_size: -
d_call: TRBD1
j_call: TRBJ1-3
cdr3_nt: TGTGCCAGCAGCCCGGGACAGGGGCTGGGAAACACCATATATTTT
cdr3_aa: CASSPGQGLGNTIYF

v_call: TRBV19
clone_size: -
d_call: -
j_call: TRBJ1-5
cdr3_nt: TGTGCCAGTAGTATAGGGGTACAGCAGCCCCAGCATTTT
cdr3_aa: CASSIGVQQPQHF

v_call: TRBV12-5
clone_size: -
d_call: TRBD1
j_call: TRBJ1-6
cdr3_nt: TGTGCTAGTGGTACCGTGACAGGGAGCTCCTATAATTCACCCCTCCACTTT
cdr3_aa: CASGTVTGSSYNSPLHF

v_call: TRBV11-2
clone_size: -
d_call: -
j_call: TRBJ2-2
cdr3_nt: TGTGCCAGCAGCTTAGTCGGGACCGGGGAGCTGTTTTTT
cdr3_aa: CASSLVGTGELFF

v_call: TRBV10-2
clone_size: -
d_call: TRBD2
j_call: TRBJ2-3
cdr3_nt: TGCGCCAGCAGGACCGGGACTAGCGGGGCCGATACGCAGTATTTT
cdr3_aa: CASRTGTSGADTQYF

v_call: TRBV18
clone_size: once
d_call: TRBD1
j_call: TRBJ1-5
cdr3_nt: TGTGCCAGCTCAACGGGACAGGGGTTGGGTAGCAATCAGCCCCAGCATTTT
cdr3_aa: CASSTGQGLGSNQPQHF

v_call: TRBV5-1
clone_size: -
d_call: -
j_call: TRBJ2-5
cdr3_nt: TGCGCCAGCAACTCCCTCGGTGGAGGCCTAGAGACCCAGTACTTC
cdr3_aa: CASNSLGGGLETQYF

v_call: TRBV5-1
clone_size: -
d_call: -
j_call: TRBJ1-6
cdr3_nt: TGCGCCAGCAGGGTAACGGGGGGCAGATCAATCGTGAATTCACCCCTCCACTTT
cdr3_aa: CASRVTGGRSIVNSPLHF

v_call: TRBV6-1
clone_size: -
d_call: -
j_call: TRBJ1-3
cdr3_nt: TGTGCCAGCAGTGAAGCTGGCGGGGGCTCTGGAAACACCATATATTTT
cdr3_aa: CASSEAGGGSGNTIYF

v_call: TRBV5-1
clone_size: -
d_call: -
j_call: TRBJ1-1
cdr3_nt: TGCGCCAGCAGCTTGGTAGGGGCCCCTGAAGCTTTCTTT
cdr3_aa: CASSLVGAPEAFF

v_call: TRBV11-2
clone_size: -
d_call: -
j_call: TRBJ1-1
cdr3_nt: TGTGCCAGCAGCTCCACGGCACAGGGCATGAACACTGAAGCTTTCTTT
cdr3_aa: CASSSTAQGMNTEAFF

v_call: TRBV11-2
clone_size: -
d_call: TRBD2
j_call: TRBJ2-1
cdr3_nt: TGTGCCAGCAGCTTAGGAGCGGGGGGGAATGAGCAGTTCTTC
cdr3_aa: CASSLGAGGNEQFF

v_call: TRBV5-1
clone_size: -
d_call: -
j_call: TRBJ1-2
cdr3_nt: TGCGCCAGCAGCTTGGATGGGCTAGGGGACACCTTC
cdr3_aa: CASSLDGLGDTF

v_call: TRBV11-2
clone_size: -
d_call: -
j_call: TRBJ1-2
cdr3_nt: TGTGCCAGCAGCTTAGATGAGGGGGTAGGTGGCTACACCTTC
cdr3_aa: CASSLDEGVGGYTF

v_call: TRBV3-1/TRBV3-2
clone_size: -
d_call: -
j_call: TRBJ1-4
cdr3_nt: TGTGCCAGCAGCTCCTATCAGCAGGGCAGAAAACTGTTTTTT
cdr3_aa: CASSSYQQGRKLFF

v_call: TRBV7-9
clone_size: few
d_call: TRBD1
j_call: TRBJ1-2
cdr3_nt: TGTGCCAGCAGCTCTGGTCGGACAGGGCTCGGCTACACCTTC
cdr3_aa: CASSSGRTGLGYTF

v_call: TRBV30
clone_size: -
d_call: -
j_call: TRBJ2-5
cdr3_nt: TGTGCCTGGAGTGTGATGACAGCCCAAGAGACCCAGTACTTC
cdr3_aa: CAWSVMTAQETQYF

v_call: TRBV30
clone_size: once
d_call: -
j_call: TRBJ1-1
cdr3_nt: TGTGCCTGGCTTCCGGGGACTATGAACACTGAAGCTTTCTTT
cdr3_aa: CAWLPGTMNTEAFF

v_call: TRBV7-2
clone_size: -
d_call: TRBD1
j_call: TRBJ2-7
cdr3_nt: TGTGCCAGCAGCTTTTCTGGACAGGGCTACGAGCAGTACTTC
cdr3_aa: CASSFSGQGYEQYF

v_call: TRBV2
clone_size: -
d_call: TRBD1
j_call: TRBJ1-3
cdr3_nt: TGTGCCAGCAGTGAAAGTCAGGGGGGTAGGGGCTCTGGAAACACCATATATTTT
cdr3_aa: CASSESQGGRGSGNTIYF

v_call: TRBV30
clone_size: -
d_call: -
j_call: TRBJ2-3
cdr3_nt: TGTGCCTGGAGGGAGGGACTTTCCCGCACAGATACGCAGTATTTT
cdr3_aa: CAWREGLSRTDTQYF

v_call: TRBV7-9
clone_size: -
d_call: -
j_call: TRBJ1-1
cdr3_nt: TGTGCCAGCAGCCGCGGCTCAGGGGCCCAATTGAACACTGAAGCTTTCTTT
cdr3_aa: CASSRGSGAQLNTEAFF